Listed here are 20 T cell receptor beta chains from one sample, sequenced in a study of metastatic and nonmetastatic thyroid tumors. TCRdb redid the clone calls on the PCR reads using MiXCR. The sample records about 13,000 clones, less than 30% being singletons. Treatment of any kind had been given to no patient before thyroid surgery. Sequencing input: blood. These receptors came from a female donor with papillary thyroid cancer or a benign thyroid nodule (not recorded which). Some clones in this sample may be carry-over from other donors' samples.

This clone was seen more than once but under ten times. V is TRBV19 and J is TRBJ1-5; a weak D match, TRBD1 (5 bases). V was clipped by 3 bases and J by 4 bases, with 13 bases between them. The CDR3 consists of 15 residues. Germline V gene lookup returns CDR1 LNHDA and CDR2 SQIVND (reference sequence). The CDR3 DNA follows: TGTGCCAGTAGTATTTTGGGACCGAAGAATCAGCCCCAGCATTTT. Translation: CASSILGPKNQPQHF. Looking up the rest from reference TRBV19 and TRBJ1-5 gives the full variable domain: DGGITQSPKYLFRKEGQNVTLSCEQNLNHDAMYWYRQDPGQGLRLIYYSQIVNDFQKGDIAEGYSVSREKKESFPLTVTSAQKNPTAFYLCASSILGPKNQPQHFGDGTRLSIL.

This chain connects TRBV4-2 to TRBJ2-7; TRBD2 matches 10 bases. Germline assignment: CDR1 LGHNA and CDR2 YNFKEQ. The CDR3 consists of 15 residues. Trimming at V came to 0 bases and at J to 7 bases, leaving 6 bases not matched to a gene. The CDR3, as DNA: TGTGCCAGCAGCCAAGAAGCGGGAGGGCCAAGGGAGCAGTACTTC. Its protein product is CASSQEAGGPREQYF.

This clone is categorized as medium-sized. The rearrangement joins TRBV20-1 to TRBJ1-2, with TRBD1 as a possible D gene (6 bases). The germline CDR1 and CDR2 sequences are DFQATT and SNEGSKA (reference sequence). This CDR3 region has 12 residues. Trimming stripped 1 base from V and 8 bases from J, with 11 bases between. Here the CDR3 DNA reads TGCAGTGCTAGAGTCCCAGGGGTCGGCTACACCTTC. Translated, it gives CSARVPGVGYTF.

This clone was counted only a few times. J is TRBJ2-1 and V is TRBV27; D gene unclear. Looked up from germline, CDR1 is MNHEY and CDR2 is SMNVEV (reference sequence). V was pared by 3 bases and J by 5 bases, with 23 bases between. The CDR3 extends over 18 amino acids. The DNA of the CDR3 is TGTGCCAGCAGTTTGCAAGACTTACCGGGTAGAGGTAACAATGAGCAGTTCTTC. Translation gives CASSLQDLPGRGNNEQFF.

V usage is TRBV7-8 and J usage is TRBJ1-1; possibly TRBD1 for D (5 bases). CDR3 length: 14 amino acids. Germline assignment: CDR1 SGHVS and CDR2 FQNEAQ. The V end was cut by 5 bases, the J end by 2 bases, with 12 bases between. The CDR3 coding sequence is TGTGCCAGCAGCCGCGAAGGGGATAACACTGAAGCTTTCTTT. This gives the protein CASSREGDNTEAFF.

This clone was picked up many times. V is TRBV7-9 and J is TRBJ2-2; TRBD2 is a possible D gene (6 bases). The V end lost 4 bases, the J end lost 7 bases, and 10 bases lay between the germline ends. The CDR3 has 13 residues. Germline V gene data show CDR1 as SEHNR and CDR2 as FQNEAQ (reference sequence). As DNA, the CDR3 is TGTGCCAGCAGCTCCCTCGGGGGCGGGGAGCTGTTTTTT. Its protein product is CASSSLGGGELFF.

By its share, this clone is medium-sized. The V and J genes are TRBV2 and TRBJ1-1, with D unclear. Germline CDR1 is SNHLY and CDR2 is FYNNEI. The CDR3 has 15 residues. Trimming stripped 4 bases from V and 1 base from J, with 13 bases between. The chain's CDR3 is CASSVYGPGNTEAFF. The CDR3 coding sequence is TGTGCCAGCAGTGTTTATGGGCCGGGGAACACTGAAGCTTTCTTT.

This clone came up a few times. V gene TRBV12-3 or TRBV12-4 combines with J gene TRBJ2-1; D gene unclear. Trimming left V 2 bases short and J 6 bases short, with 5 bases between. The CDR3 runs 12 residues. Here the CDR3 reads CASSLWGNEQFF. In DNA, the CDR3 is TGTGCCAGCAGTTTATGGGGCAATGAGCAGTTCTTC.

This clone was seen ten or more times. A read error may be the cause here, since a much bigger clone is one base away. This specimen includes other DNA sequences encoding the same CDR3. V usage is TRBV3-1 and J usage is TRBJ1-6, with TRBD1 as a possible D gene (5 bases). The CDR3 is made up of 16 amino acids. Trimming pared 2 bases from V and 7 bases from J, leaving 15 bases between. From germline, CDR1 is LGHDT and CDR2 YNNKEL (reference sequence). In nucleotides, the CDR3 is TGTGCCAGCAGCCAACCCCCTCAGGGAAACAATTCACCCCTCCACTTT. Amino acids: CASSQPPQGNNSPLHF.

In its sample, this clone is medium-sized. This chain joins TRBV28 and TRBJ1-2, with D perhaps matching TRBD1 (6 bases). Germline values: CDR1 MDHEN, CDR2 SYDVKM. The V gene lost 6 bases and the J gene lost 5 bases, with 13 bases spanning the gap. The CDR3 loop spans 13 amino acids. DNA of the CDR3: TGTGCCAGCAGACCAGGGGCAGGGTATGGCTACACCTTC. It yields the protein CASRPGAGYGYTF.

This clone was seen a few times. The chain employs TRBV6-2 or TRBV6-3 and TRBJ2-2; perhaps TRBD2 as D (6 bases). The CDR3 spans 16 residues. V was trimmed by 6 bases and J by 6 bases, leaving 20 bases between them. Per germline, CDR1 MNHEY and CDR2 SVGEGT. Here the CDR3 DNA reads TGTGCCAGCAGCAATGTGGACGGGGGTTTAGCCGGGGAGCTGTTTTTT. It specifies CASSNVDGGLAGELFF.

V and J are TRBV28 and TRBJ1-5; D unresolved. V was trimmed by 0 bases and J by 0 bases, leaving 6 bases between them. Germline assignment: CDR1 MDHEN and CDR2 SYDVKM. The CDR3 has 15 amino acids. In DNA form, the CDR3 reads TGTGCCAGCAGTTTATGGGGCGATAGCAATCAGCCCCAGCATTTT. It codes for CASSLWGDSNQPQHF.

The CDR3 nucleotides are TGTGCCACCAGCAGTGCGGTCTTTGGACTACCTGAACCCACAGATACGCAGTATTTT. The encoded protein is CATSSAVFGLPEPTDTQYF. The chain links TRBV6-7 to TRBJ2-3; possibly TRBD2 for D (6 bases). TRBV6-7 is known as an ORF, though its function is uncertain. Trimming left V 10 bases short and J 2 bases short, with 31 bases between. This CDR3 comprises 19 residues.

This clone was counted many times. The J gene is TRBJ1-1, the V gene TRBV20-1; D possibly corresponds to TRBD1 (5 bases). The CDR3 loop spans 13 amino acids. Germline V gene sequence: CDR1 DFQATT, CDR2 SNEGSKA (reference sequence). V was shortened by 7 bases and J by 6 bases, with 18 bases between the two germline ends. The CDR3 region has the DNA TGCAGTGTTGGGGGTGGGGGAGCACCTGAAGCTTTCTTT. This encodes CSVGGGGAPEAFF.

This clone was seen many times. V and J are TRBV5-4 and TRBJ2-1, with D hard to call. The CDR3 sequence is 12 residues long. Looked up from germline, CDR1 is SGHNT and CDR2 is YYREEE (reference sequence). The germline V and J ends were trimmed by 0 bases and 7 bases, with 5 bases remaining between them. The CDR3 DNA reads TGTGCCAGCAGCTTGGCGGAAAATGAGCAGTTCTTC. Translated: CASSLAENEQFF.

In its sample, this clone ranks as medium-sized. The chain couples TRBV24-1 to TRBJ1-5, with D unclear. The V and J ends lost 4 bases and 6 bases respectively, with 12 bases between them. Germline CDR1 is KGHDR and CDR2 is SFDVKD. The CDR3 consists of 14 residues. The CDR3 nucleotides read TGTGCCACCAGTGAGGCCCAAGGTGGTCAGCCCCAGCATTTT. Residues: CATSEAQGGQPQHF.

The chain's CDR3 is CASSSTGGAFETQYF. CDR3 DNA: TGTGCCAGCAGCTCAACCGGGGGGGCGTTTGAGACCCAGTACTTC. The gene calls are TRBV6-1 and TRBJ2-5; 8 nucleotides align to TRBD2. The trim removed 6 bases at V and 5 bases at J, leaving 11 bases unmatched. The V gene's germline CDR1 is MNHNS and CDR2 SASEGT. This CDR3 has 15 residues.

V usage is TRBV11-3 and J usage is TRBJ1-1; 8 bases agree with TRBD1. V shed 3 bases, J shed 1 base, and the junction held 1 base outside the gene matches. CDR3 size: 14 residues. From germline, CDR1 is SGHNT and CDR2 YENEEA. This chain's CDR3 is CASSFGTGNTEAFF. CDR3 DNA: TGTGCCAGCAGCTTTGGGACAGGGAACACTGAAGCTTTCTTT.

In this sample, this clone turned up many times. The DNA for the CDR3 is TGTGCCACCAGTGATGAGCCGGGACTAGCGGGAGGCGGAGCAGATACGCAGTATTTT. This translates into CATSDEPGLAGGGADTQYF. The chain carries TRBV24-1 and TRBJ2-3; 15 nucleotides align to TRBD2. Trimming took 3 bases from V and 4 from J; bases not matched to a gene: 10. Germline assignment: CDR1 KGHDR and CDR2 SFDVKD. This CDR3 has 19 amino acids.

The sample holds many counts of this clone. The rearrangement joins TRBV7-9 to TRBJ1-6; TRBD1 aligns across 8 bases. Per the germline V gene, CDR1 is SEHNR and CDR2 is FQNEAQ (reference sequence). With 5 bases clipped from V and 7 bases from J, the junction kept 7 bases outside the gene matches. The CDR3 extends over 15 amino acids. In DNA, the CDR3 is TGTGCCAGCAGCCCGGGGACAGGTCACAATTCACCCCTCCACTTT. It is translated as CASSPGTGHNSPLHF.